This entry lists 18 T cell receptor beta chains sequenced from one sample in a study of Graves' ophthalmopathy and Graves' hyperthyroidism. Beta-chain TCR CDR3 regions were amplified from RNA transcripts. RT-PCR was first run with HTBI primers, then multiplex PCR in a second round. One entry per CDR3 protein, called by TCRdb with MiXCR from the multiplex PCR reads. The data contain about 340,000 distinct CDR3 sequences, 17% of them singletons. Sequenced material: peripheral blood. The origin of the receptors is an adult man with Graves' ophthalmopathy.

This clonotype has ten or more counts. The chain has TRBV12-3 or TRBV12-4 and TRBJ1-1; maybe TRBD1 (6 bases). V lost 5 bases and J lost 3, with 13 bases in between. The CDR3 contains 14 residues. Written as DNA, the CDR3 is TGTGCCAGCAGTCCGTCCAGGGGATACACTGAAGCTTTCTTT. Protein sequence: CASSPSRGYTEAFF.

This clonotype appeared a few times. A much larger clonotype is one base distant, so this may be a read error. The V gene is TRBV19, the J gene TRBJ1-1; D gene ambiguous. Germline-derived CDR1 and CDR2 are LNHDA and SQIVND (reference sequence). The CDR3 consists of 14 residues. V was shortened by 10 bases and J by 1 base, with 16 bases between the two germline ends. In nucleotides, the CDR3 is TGTGCCAATAGACCATTGACGGGGAACACTGAAGCTTTCTTT. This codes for CANRPLTGNTEAFF.

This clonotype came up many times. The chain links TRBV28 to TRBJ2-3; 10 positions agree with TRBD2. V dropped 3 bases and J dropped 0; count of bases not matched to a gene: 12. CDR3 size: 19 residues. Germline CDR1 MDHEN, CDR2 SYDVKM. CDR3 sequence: CASSFYRGAGGTSTDTQYF. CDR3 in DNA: TGTGCCAGCAGTTTTTATCGGGGAGCGGGGGGGACTAGCACAGATACGCAGTATTTT.

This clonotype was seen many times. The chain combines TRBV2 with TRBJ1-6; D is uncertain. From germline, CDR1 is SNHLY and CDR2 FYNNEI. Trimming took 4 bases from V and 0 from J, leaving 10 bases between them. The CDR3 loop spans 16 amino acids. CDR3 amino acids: CASSALVISYNSPLHF. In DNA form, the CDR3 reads TGTGCCAGCAGTGCCCTAGTAATCTCCTATAATTCACCCCTCCACTTT.

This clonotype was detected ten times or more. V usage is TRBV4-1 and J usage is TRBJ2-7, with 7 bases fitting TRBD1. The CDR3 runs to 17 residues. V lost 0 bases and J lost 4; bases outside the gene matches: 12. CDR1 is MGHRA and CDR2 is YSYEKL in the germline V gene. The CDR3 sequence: CASSQERGGVFFYEQYF. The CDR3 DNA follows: TGCGCCAGCAGCCAAGAGAGAGGGGGCGTGTTTTTTTACGAGCAGTACTTC.

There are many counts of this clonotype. The CDR3 sequence is CSGGTGGGYGYTF. The CDR3 coding sequence is TGCAGTGGCGGGACAGGGGGCGGCTATGGCTACACCTTC. The rearrangement uses TRBV20-1 and TRBJ1-2, with 12 bases aligning to TRBD1. Germline CDR1 is DFQATT and CDR2 is SNEGSKA (reference sequence). The trim removed 7 bases at V and 4 bases at J, leaving 4 bases unmatched. The CDR3 is 13 amino acids.

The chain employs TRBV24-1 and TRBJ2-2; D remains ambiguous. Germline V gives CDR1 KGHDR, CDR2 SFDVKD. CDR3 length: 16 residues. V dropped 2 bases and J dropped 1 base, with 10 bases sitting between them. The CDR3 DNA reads TGTGCCACCAGTGATTCCGGGTTCCTGAACACCGGGGAGCTGTTTTTT. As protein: CATSDSGFLNTGELFF.

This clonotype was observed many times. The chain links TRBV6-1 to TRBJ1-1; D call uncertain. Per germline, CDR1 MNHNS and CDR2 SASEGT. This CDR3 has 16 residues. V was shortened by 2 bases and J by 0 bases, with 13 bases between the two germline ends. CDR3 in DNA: TGTGCCAGCAGTGAATTTCGGCAGCAGGTGAACACTGAAGCTTTCTTT. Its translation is CASSEFRQQVNTEAFF.

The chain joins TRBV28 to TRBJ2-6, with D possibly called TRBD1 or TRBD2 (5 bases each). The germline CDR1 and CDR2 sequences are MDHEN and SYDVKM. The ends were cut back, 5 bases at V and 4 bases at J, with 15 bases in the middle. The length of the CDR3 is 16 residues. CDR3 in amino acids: CASSNGLWDGANVLTF. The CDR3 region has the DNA TGTGCCAGCAGTAACGGACTGTGGGACGGGGCCAACGTCCTGACTTTC.

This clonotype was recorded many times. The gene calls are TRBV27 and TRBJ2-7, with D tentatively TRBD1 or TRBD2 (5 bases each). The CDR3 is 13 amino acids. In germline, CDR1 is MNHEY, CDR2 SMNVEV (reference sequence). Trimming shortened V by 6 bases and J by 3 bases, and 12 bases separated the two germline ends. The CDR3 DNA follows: TGTGCCAGCAGGAAGCTGGGGGACTACGAGCAGTACTTC. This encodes CASRKLGDYEQYF.

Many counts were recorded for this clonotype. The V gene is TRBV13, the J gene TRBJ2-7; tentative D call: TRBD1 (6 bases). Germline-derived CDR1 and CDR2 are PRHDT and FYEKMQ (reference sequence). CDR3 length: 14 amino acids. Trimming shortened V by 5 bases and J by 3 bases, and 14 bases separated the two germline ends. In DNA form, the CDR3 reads TGTGCCAGCAGCCGAAGGACAGACGACTACGAGCAGTACTTC. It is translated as CASSRRTDDYEQYF.

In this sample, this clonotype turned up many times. The CDR3 region is CASSRTGKDYGYTF. CDR3 DNA: TGTGCCAGCAGCCGGACAGGGAAAGACTATGGCTACACCTTC. This chain joins TRBV6-1 and TRBJ1-2; 8 bases agree with TRBD1. J lost 3 bases, V lost 6 bases, and 6 bases had no gene match. This CDR3 comprises 14 residues. Looked up from germline, CDR1 is MNHNS and CDR2 is SASEGT.

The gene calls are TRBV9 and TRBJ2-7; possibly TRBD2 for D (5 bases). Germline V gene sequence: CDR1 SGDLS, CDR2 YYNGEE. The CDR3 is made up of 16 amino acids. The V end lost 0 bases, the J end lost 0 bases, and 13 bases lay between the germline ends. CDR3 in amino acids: CASSVGRETHSYEQYF. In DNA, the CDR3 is TGTGCCAGCAGCGTAGGACGGGAAACTCACTCCTACGAGCAGTACTTC.

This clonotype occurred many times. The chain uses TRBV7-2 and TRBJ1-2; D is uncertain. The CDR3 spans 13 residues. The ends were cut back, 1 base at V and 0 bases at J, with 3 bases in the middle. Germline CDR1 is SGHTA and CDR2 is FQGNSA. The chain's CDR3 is CASSLGANYGYTF. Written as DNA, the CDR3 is TGTGCCAGCAGCTTAGGCGCTAACTATGGCTACACCTTC.

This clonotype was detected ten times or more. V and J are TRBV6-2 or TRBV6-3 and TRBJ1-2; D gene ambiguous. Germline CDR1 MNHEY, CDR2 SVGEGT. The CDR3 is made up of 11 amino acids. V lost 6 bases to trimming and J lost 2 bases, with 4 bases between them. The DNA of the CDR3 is TGTGCCAGCAGCGGCAACTATGGCTACACCTTC. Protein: CASSGNYGYTF.

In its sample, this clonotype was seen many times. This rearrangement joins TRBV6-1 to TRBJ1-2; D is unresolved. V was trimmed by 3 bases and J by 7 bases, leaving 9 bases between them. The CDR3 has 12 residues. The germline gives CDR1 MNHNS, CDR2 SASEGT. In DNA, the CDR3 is TGTGCCAGCAGTGACGGGGTAGGTGGCTACACCTTC. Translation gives CASSDGVGGYTF.

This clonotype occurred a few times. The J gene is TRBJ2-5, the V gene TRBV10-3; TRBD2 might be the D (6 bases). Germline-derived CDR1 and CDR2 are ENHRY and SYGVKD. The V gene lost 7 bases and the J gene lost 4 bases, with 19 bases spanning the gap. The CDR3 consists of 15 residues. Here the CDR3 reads CAIKLGGEGGETQYF. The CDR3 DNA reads TGTGCCATCAAATTGGGAGGCGAGGGAGGAGAGACCCAGTACTTC.

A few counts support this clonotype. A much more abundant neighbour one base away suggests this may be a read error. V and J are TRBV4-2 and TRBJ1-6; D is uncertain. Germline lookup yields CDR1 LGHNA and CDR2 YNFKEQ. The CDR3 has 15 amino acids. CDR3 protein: CASSQEDGYNPPLHF. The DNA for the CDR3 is TGTGCCAGCAGCCAAGAGGACGGTTATAATCCACCCCTCCACTTT.